The 25 T cell receptor beta chains below were found in one sample sequenced in a study of control samples from healthy donors and cancer patients. Sequenced by immunoSEQ multiplex PCR; TCRdb stores in-frame clones only, minus some. The table has some 130,000 clones, 75% to 90% seen once. Sequencing was performed on blood. The source is a woman aged 30 to 39 in good health.

This sequence joins TRBV27 and TRBJ1-6, with a tentative D call TRBD1 (6 bases). Trimming removed 4 bases from V and 5 bases from J, with 9 bases in between. The CDR3 spans 14 residues. Germline CDR1 MNHEY, CDR2 SMNVEV (reference sequence). CDR3: CASSSTGNNSPLHF. The CDR3, as DNA: TGTGCCAGCAGTTCCACAGGGAATAATTCACCCCTCCACTTT.

The genes are TRBV7-2 and TRBJ2-2; D is uncertain. This CDR3 is built from 15 residues. V was shortened by 5 bases and J by 0 bases, with 10 bases between the two germline ends. Germline V gives CDR1 SGHTA, CDR2 FQGNSA. CDR3 DNA sequence: TGTGCCAGCAGCACCCGACGTACGAACACCGGGGAGCTGTTTTTT. Its translation: CASSTRRTNTGELFF.

The chain is built from TRBV19 and TRBJ2-1, with D possibly being TRBD1 (7 bases). The V gene's germline CDR1 is LNHDA and CDR2 SQIVND (reference sequence). Trimming left V 1 base short and J 1 base short, with 11 bases between. The CDR3 extends over 16 amino acids. CDR3 region: CASSIAGGGSYNEQFF. The CDR3 region has the DNA TGTGCCAGTAGTATAGCAGGGGGAGGTTCCTACAATGAGCAGTTCTTC.

This chain connects TRBV18 to TRBJ2-7; TRBD2 agrees at 10 bases. J was trimmed by 7 bases and V by 4 bases; bases with no gene match: 10. The CDR3 is made up of 15 amino acids. Germline loops: CDR1 KGHSH, CDR2 LQKENI. The CDR3 nucleotides read TGTGCCAGCTCACGGCAGCGGGAGGGCCTGGGGGAGCAGTACTTC. This translates into CASSRQREGLGEQYF.

The chain combines TRBV18 with TRBJ2-5; D possibly matches TRBD1 or TRBD2 (6 bases each). The V end was cut by 8 bases, the J end by 5 bases, with 24 bases between. Germline CDR1 KGHSH, CDR2 LQKENI. The CDR3 spans 16 residues. Here the CDR3 DNA reads TGTGCCAGCCCAATAAAACCGGGGGCGCGTGTGGAGACCCAGTACTTC. It translates to CASPIKPGARVETQYF. The whole variable domain, remainder taken from reference TRBV18 and TRBJ2-5, is NAGVMQNPRHLVRRRGQEARLRCSPMKGHSHVYWYRQLPEEGLKFMVYLQKENIIDESGMPKERFSAEFPKEGPSILRIQQVVRGDSAAYFCASPIKPGARVETQYFGPGTRLLVL.

The J gene is TRBJ2-4, the V gene TRBV5-1, with 9 bases matching TRBD2. CDR1 and CDR2 from the germline V gene are SGHRS and YFSETQ. The V and J ends lost 0 bases and 7 bases, in that order; junction bases with no gene match: 5. The CDR3 has 15 residues. CDR3 region: CASSLEAGGGNIQYF. DNA of the CDR3: TGCGCCAGCAGCTTGGAAGCGGGAGGAGGTAACATTCAGTACTTC.

This clone occurred once. V usage is TRBV19 and J usage is TRBJ2-1; the D gene is possibly TRBD2 (5 bases). Germline CDR1 and CDR2: LNHDA and SQIVND (reference sequence). V was cut by 6 bases and J by 2 bases, with 11 bases left in between. The CDR3 length is 14 residues. The CDR3 spells CASSVTRAYNEQFF. The CDR3 DNA sequence: TGTGCCAGTAGCGTTACTAGGGCCTACAATGAGCAGTTCTTC.

The chain employs TRBV19 and TRBJ2-5; 14 bases fit TRBD2. V lost 0 bases, J lost 5 bases, and 2 bases stayed unmatched. CDR1 and CDR2 from the germline V gene are LNHDA and SQIVND (reference sequence). The CDR3 runs to 16 residues. Here the CDR3 DNA reads TGTGCCAGTAGTATAGAGGGGACTAGCGGGAGTGAGACCCAGTACTTC. Its protein is CASSIEGTSGSETQYF.

The chain links TRBV5-5 to TRBJ1-3; D is unclear. From germline, CDR1 is SGHKS and CDR2 YYEKEE (reference sequence). Trimming removed 2 bases at V and 0 bases at J, with 6 bases between. This CDR3 comprises 14 residues. The CDR3, as DNA: TGTGCCAGCAGCTTTACAGACTCTGGAAACACCATATATTTT. Translating it yields CASSFTDSGNTIYF.

A remark on this clone: Compared with germline, one end of the junction differs, possibly owing to a read error. This chain uses TRBV19 with TRBJ2-5; either TRBD1 or TRBD2 may fit D (6 bases each). The CDR3 sequence is 13 residues long. Germline V lookup: CDR1 LNHDA, CDR2 SQIVND (reference sequence). CDR3 nucleotides: TGTGCCAGTAGTTTCTCACGAGGGGGACTGTCTCACTTC. This codes for CASSFSRGGLSHF.

This chain connects TRBV2 to TRBJ1-1, with a weak D call TRBD1 (5 bases). Germline lookup yields CDR1 SNHLY and CDR2 FYNNEI. This CDR3 contains 15 residues. V lost 6 bases, J lost 2 bases, and 16 bases lay in between. This CDR3 reads CASRVARQGNTEAFF. In DNA, the CDR3 is TGTGCCAGCAGGGTTGCCCGGCAGGGTAACACTGAAGCTTTCTTT.

This chain uses TRBV3-1 (or the pseudogene TRBV3-2) with TRBJ2-1, with no clear D. With 3 bases removed from V and 7 bases from J, the gap between germline ends came to 22 bases. The CDR3 totals 17 residues. Germline V gene sequence: CDR1 LGHDT, CDR2 YNNKEL (reference sequence). The CDR3 is CASSHSDLPPPMNEQFF. The CDR3 nucleotides are TGTGCCAGCAGCCACTCCGACCTTCCCCCCCCGATGAATGAGCAGTTCTTC.

The chain recombines TRBV2 with TRBJ1-1; maybe TRBD1 (5 bases). The V end lost 8 bases, the J end lost 5 bases, and 21 bases lay between the germline ends. The CDR3 runs 15 residues. CDR1 is SNHLY, CDR2 FYNNEI, per germline. The CDR3 sequence: CASLVNGDRGTEAFF. The DNA for the CDR3 is TGTGCCAGCTTGGTGAACGGAGACAGAGGGACTGAAGCTTTCTTT.

This clone showed up just once. This chain uses TRBV5-1 with TRBJ1-4; 7 nucleotides align to TRBD1. Germline lookup yields CDR1 SGHRS and CDR2 YFSETQ. After removal of 5 bases from V and 5 bases from J, the junction contained 12 bases not matched to a gene. The CDR3 loop spans 16 amino acids. CDR3 coding DNA: TGCGCCAGCAGGATTGAGGGGGCTGGGCTCAATGAAAAACTGTTTTTT. It encodes CASRIEGAGLNEKLFF.

V is TRBV5-1 and J is TRBJ2-1, with a possible D match to TRBD2 (6 bases). This CDR3 is 15 amino acids long. V shed 7 bases and J shed 2 bases, with 16 bases lying between them. The V gene's germline CDR1 is SGHRS and CDR2 YFSETQ. CDR3 region: CASDERVGAYNEQFF. CDR3 bases: TGCGCCAGCGATGAGCGGGTTGGTGCCTACAATGAGCAGTTCTTC.

The gene calls are TRBV19 and TRBJ2-1; 8 nucleotides agree with TRBD2. J gave up 3 bases and V 6 bases, and 4 bases lay outside the gene matches. This CDR3 contains 14 residues. From germline, CDR1 is LNHDA and CDR2 SQIVND (reference sequence). The CDR3 spells CASSGRAHYNEQFF. CDR3 sequence (DNA): TGTGCCAGTAGCGGGAGGGCCCACTACAATGAGCAGTTCTTC.

The chain has TRBV19 and TRBJ1-1; D not certain. The ends were cut back, 2 bases at V and 4 bases at J, with 11 bases in the middle. In germline, CDR1 is LNHDA, CDR2 SQIVND (reference sequence). The CDR3 runs to 14 residues. This CDR3 reads CASSIHSPGTEAFF. In DNA, the CDR3 is TGTGCCAGTAGTATACACAGTCCCGGCACTGAAGCTTTCTTT.

This clone was observed a single time. V gene TRBV12-3 or TRBV12-4 combines with J gene TRBJ1-4; no reliable D call. V was cut by 8 bases and J by 7 bases, with 11 bases left in between. This CDR3 has 12 residues. CDR3 in amino acids: CASLSPGEKLFF. CDR3 DNA: TGTGCCAGCCTATCCCCTGGTGAAAAACTGTTTTTT.

J is TRBJ2-7 and V is TRBV2, with no clear D. Germline V gives CDR1 SNHLY, CDR2 FYNNEI. The CDR3 totals 11 residues. Trimming cost V 10 bases and J 2 bases, with 9 bases left between them. In DNA form, the CDR3 reads TGTGCCACCGCGTCCACCTACGAGCAGTACTTC. Amino acid sequence: CATASTYEQYF.

This clone turned up a few times. The chain employs TRBV7-3 and TRBJ2-1; 9 bases line up with TRBD2. This CDR3 contains 14 residues. The germline V gene encodes CDR1 SGHTA and CDR2 FQGTGA. J lost 7 bases, V lost 2 bases, and 3 bases had no gene match. The chain's CDR3 is CASSLAGGPNEQFF. As DNA, the CDR3 is TGTGCCAGCAGCTTAGCGGGAGGGCCAAATGAGCAGTTCTTC.

The rearrangement links TRBV27 to TRBJ2-5, with D perhaps given as TRBD1 or TRBD2 (6 bases each). CDR1 and CDR2 (germline): MNHEY, SMNVEV (reference sequence). This CDR3 has 15 amino acids. Trimming left V 6 bases short and J 0 bases short, with 14 bases between. In DNA, the CDR3 is TGTGCCAGCAGAATAAGGGGGGAGGACCAAGAGACCCAGTACTTC. It yields the protein CASRIRGEDQETQYF.

A word on this clone: Different DNA sequences within this sample yield the same CDR3. The chain carries TRBV3-1 (or the pseudogene TRBV3-2) and TRBJ1-3; D remains ambiguous. Trimming left V 1 base short and J 3 bases short, with 7 bases between. The CDR3 is made up of 14 amino acids. CDR1 and CDR2 from the germline V gene are LGHDT and YNNKEL (reference sequence). As DNA, the CDR3 is TGTGCCAGCAGCCAAGGGTCCCTTGGAAACACCATATATTTT. Translating it yields CASSQGSLGNTIYF.

The chain has TRBV16 and TRBJ2-4, with D possibly matching TRBD1 (5 bases). Per germline, CDR1 KGHSY and CDR2 FQNENV. V lost 10 bases and J lost 6, with 19 bases in between. This CDR3 contains 14 residues. The CDR3 DNA is TGTGCCACCACGACCACAGGCTCGGGAAACATTCAGTACTTC. Translated, it gives CATTTTGSGNIQYF. The entire variable domain, with the rest obtained from reference TRBV16 and TRBJ2-4, is as follows: GEEVAQTPKHLVRGEGQKAKLYCAPIKGHSYVFWYQQVLKNEFKFLISFQNENVFDETGMPKERFSAKCLPNSPCSLEIQATKLEDSAVYFCATTTTGSGNIQYFGAGTRLSVL.

This chain uses TRBV30 with TRBJ1-2; TRBD1 is a possible D gene (6 bases). This CDR3 has 14 amino acids. V lost 5 bases to trimming and J lost 1 base, with 14 bases between them. Germline values: CDR1 GTSNPN, CDR2 SVGIG (reference sequence). CDR3 sequence reads: CAWQDRTRNYGYTF. The CDR3 region has the DNA TGTGCCTGGCAAGACAGGACCCGTAACTATGGCTACACCTTC.

The J gene is TRBJ2-5, the V gene TRBV28; 11 bases agree with TRBD1. The junction had 5 bases not matched to a gene; V was cut back by 5 bases and J by 6 bases. This CDR3 spans 14 amino acids. CDR1 and CDR2 (germline): MDHEN, SYDVKM. CDR3 amino acids: CASSPGTGGKTQYF. The CDR3 nucleotides are TGTGCCAGCAGTCCGGGGACAGGGGGTAAGACCCAGTACTTC.